This T cell receptor (beta chain) was captured by sequencing in a study of blood T cell repertoires in COVID-19. About the study: Acute-phase and convalescent COVID-19 samples originated in the United States, Italy and Spain.

Generated by immunoSEQ multiplex PCR, the TCRdb table keeps only in-frame clones and is missing some. The sample includes about 77,000 clones, 73% of them seen just once. The CDR3 is 14 amino acids. V was clipped by 10 bases and J by 3 bases, with 18 bases between them. Germline V gene sequence: CDR1 LNHDA, CDR2 SQIVND (reference sequence). This receptor was obtained from a man in his sixties with acute or convalescent COVID-19. The sample taken for sequencing was peripheral blood. The V call is TRBV19, the J call TRBJ1-2, with unresolved D. The CDR3 loop is CATRGSWEDYGYTF. Written as DNA, the CDR3 is TGTGCCACCCGAGGGAGTTGGGAGGACTATGGCTACACCTTC. Variable domain in full (rest from reference TRBV19 and TRBJ1-2): DGGITQSPKYLFRKEGQNVTLSCEQNLNHDAMYWYRQDPGQGLRLIYYSQIVNDFQKGDIAEGYSVSREKKESFPLTVTSAQKNPTAFYLCATRGSWEDYGYTFGSGTRLTVV.